This T cell receptor (beta chain) was profiled in a study of blood T cells in healthy people across ages. The J segment lost 4 bases and the V segment lost 4 bases, leaving 8 bases of the junction unmatched. The CDR3 is 17 residues long. Germline V lookup: CDR1 LGHNA, CDR2 YSLEER. A second 7 to 11 cycle PCR used barcoded and J-beta primers. TCRdb independently ran MiXCR on the 5' RACE reads; one entry per CDR3 protein. The sample yields some 1,500,000 distinct CDR3 sequences, roughly 43% seen once. The receptor was derived from a woman between 18 and 29 years old in good health. Sequences were obtained from blood. The genes are TRBV4-3 and TRBJ1-4; 11 bases align to TRBD1. This chain's CDR3 is CASSPEDRGQGNEKLFF. The CDR3 nucleotides read TGCGCCAGCAGCCCCGAGGACAGGGGGCAGGGTAATGAAAAACTGTTTTTT.